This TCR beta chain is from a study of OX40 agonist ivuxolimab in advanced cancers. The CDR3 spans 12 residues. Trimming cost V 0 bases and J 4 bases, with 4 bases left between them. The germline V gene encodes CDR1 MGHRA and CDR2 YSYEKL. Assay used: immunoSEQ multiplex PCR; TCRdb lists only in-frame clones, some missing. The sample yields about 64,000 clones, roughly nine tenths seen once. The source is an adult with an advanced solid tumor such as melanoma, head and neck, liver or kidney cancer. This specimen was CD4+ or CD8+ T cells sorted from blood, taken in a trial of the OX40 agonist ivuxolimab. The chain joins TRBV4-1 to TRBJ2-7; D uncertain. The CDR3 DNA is TGCGCCAGCAGCCAAGATGGGTACGAGCAGTACTTC. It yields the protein CASSQDGYEQYF.